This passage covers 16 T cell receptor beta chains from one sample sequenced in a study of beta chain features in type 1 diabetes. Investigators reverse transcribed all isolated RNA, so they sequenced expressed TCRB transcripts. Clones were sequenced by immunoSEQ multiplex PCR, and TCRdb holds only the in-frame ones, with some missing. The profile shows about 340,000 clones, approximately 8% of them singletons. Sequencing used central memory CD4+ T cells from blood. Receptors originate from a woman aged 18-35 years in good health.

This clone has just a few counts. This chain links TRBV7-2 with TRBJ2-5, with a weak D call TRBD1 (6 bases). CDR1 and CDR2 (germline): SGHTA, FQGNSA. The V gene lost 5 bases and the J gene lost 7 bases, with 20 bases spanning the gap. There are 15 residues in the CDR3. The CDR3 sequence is CASSLTSGVGGTQYF. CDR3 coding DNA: TGTGCCAGCAGCCTGACATCCGGGGTAGGGGGGACCCAGTACTTC.

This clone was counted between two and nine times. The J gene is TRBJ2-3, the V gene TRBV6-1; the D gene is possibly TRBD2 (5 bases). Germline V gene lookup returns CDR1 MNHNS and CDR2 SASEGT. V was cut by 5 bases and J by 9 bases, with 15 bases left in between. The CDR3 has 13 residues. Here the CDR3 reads CASSPNPAVTQYF. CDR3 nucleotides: TGTGCCAGCAGTCCCAACCCAGCGGTCACGCAGTATTTT.

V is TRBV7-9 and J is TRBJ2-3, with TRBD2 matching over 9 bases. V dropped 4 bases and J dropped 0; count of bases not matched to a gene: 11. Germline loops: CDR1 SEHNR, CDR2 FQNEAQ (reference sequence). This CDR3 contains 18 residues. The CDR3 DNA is TGTGCCAGCAGCTACGGACTAGCGCTAAAGACTAGCACAGATACGCAGTATTTT. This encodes CASSYGLALKTSTDTQYF.

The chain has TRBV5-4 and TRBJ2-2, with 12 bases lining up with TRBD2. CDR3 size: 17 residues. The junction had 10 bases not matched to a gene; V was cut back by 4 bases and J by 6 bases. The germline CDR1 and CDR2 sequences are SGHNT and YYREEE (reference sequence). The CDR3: CASSNLAGGAGAGELFF. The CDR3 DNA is TGTGCCAGCAGCAACCTAGCGGGAGGGGCTGGAGCCGGGGAGCTGTTTTTT.

The CDR3 loop is CASSLGGWGLETQYF. In DNA, the CDR3 is TGTGCCAGCAGCTTAGGAGGATGGGGTTTGGAGACCCAGTACTTC. The V gene is TRBV5-8, the J gene TRBJ2-5; tentative D call: TRBD2 (5 bases). This CDR3 has 15 amino acids. Trimming removed 2 bases from V and 5 bases from J, with 16 bases in between. Per germline, CDR1 SGHTS and CDR2 YDEGEE.

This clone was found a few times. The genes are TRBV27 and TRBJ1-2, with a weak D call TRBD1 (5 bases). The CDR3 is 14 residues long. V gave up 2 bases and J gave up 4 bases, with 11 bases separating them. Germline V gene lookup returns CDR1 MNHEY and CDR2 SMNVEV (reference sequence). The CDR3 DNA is TGTGCCAGCAGTTTACAGGGCAACTTCTATGGCTACACCTTC. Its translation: CASSLQGNFYGYTF.

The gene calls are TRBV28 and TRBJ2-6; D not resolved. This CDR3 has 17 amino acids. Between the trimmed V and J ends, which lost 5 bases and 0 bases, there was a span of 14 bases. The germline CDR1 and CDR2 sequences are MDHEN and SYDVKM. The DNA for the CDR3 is TGTGCCAGCAGTACCCCGACTCCTTCCTCTGGGGCCAACGTCCTGACTTTC. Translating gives CASSTPTPSSGANVLTF.

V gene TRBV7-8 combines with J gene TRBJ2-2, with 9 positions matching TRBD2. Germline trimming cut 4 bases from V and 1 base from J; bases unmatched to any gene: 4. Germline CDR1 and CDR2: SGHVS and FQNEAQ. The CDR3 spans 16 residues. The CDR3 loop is CASSSLSGRNTGELFF. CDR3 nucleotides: TGTGCCAGCAGCTCTCTTAGCGGGAGGAACACCGGGGAGCTGTTTTTT.

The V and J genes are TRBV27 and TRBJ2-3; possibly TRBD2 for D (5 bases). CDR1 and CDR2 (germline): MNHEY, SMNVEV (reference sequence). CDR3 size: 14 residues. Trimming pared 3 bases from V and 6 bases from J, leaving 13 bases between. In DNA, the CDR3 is TGTGCCAGCAGTTTTGAGGGTTCGGGGGATACGCAGTATTTT. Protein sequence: CASSFEGSGDTQYF.

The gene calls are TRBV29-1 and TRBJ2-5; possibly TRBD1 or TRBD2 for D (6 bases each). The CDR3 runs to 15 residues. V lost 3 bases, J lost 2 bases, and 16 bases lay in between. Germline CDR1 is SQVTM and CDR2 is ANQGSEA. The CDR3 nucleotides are TGCAGCGTTGATTGGGGGGCGAGATGGCAAGAGACCCAGTACTTC. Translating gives CSVDWGARWQETQYF.

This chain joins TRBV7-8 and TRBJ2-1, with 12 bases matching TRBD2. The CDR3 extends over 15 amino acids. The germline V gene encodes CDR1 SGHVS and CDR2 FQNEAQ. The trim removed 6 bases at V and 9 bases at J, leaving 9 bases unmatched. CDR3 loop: CASSSELAGGFEQFF. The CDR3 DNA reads TGTGCCAGCAGTTCGGAACTAGCGGGAGGTTTTGAGCAGTTCTTC.

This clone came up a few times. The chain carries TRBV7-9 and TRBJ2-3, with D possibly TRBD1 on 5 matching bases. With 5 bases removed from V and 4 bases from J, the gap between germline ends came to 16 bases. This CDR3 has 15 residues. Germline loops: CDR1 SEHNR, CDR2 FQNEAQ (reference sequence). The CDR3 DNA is TGTGCCAGCAGCCCAGGGCTGGGGATCGCAGATACGCAGTATTTT. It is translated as CASSPGLGIADTQYF.

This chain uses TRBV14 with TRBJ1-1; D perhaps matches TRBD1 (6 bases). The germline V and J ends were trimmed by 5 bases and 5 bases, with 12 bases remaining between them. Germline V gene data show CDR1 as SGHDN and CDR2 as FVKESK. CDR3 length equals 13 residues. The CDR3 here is CASSLTGFTEAFF. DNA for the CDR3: TGTGCCAGCAGCTTGACAGGTTTTACTGAAGCTTTCTTT.

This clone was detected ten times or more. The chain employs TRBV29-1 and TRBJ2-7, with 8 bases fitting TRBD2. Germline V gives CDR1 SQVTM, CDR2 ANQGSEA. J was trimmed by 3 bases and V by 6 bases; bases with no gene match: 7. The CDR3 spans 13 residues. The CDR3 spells CSVSLGRDYEQYF. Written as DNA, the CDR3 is TGCAGCGTAAGCCTCGGGAGGGACTACGAGCAGTACTTC.

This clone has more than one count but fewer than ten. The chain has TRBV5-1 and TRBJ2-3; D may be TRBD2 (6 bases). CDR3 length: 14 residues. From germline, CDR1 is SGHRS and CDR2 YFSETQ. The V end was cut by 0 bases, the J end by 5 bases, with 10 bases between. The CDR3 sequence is CASSLGLEIDTQYF. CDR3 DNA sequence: TGCGCCAGCAGCTTGGGACTAGAAATAGATACGCAGTATTTT. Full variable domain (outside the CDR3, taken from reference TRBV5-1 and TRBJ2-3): KAGVTQTPRYLIKTRGQQVTLSCSPISGHRSVSWYQQTPGQGLQFLFEYFSETQRNKGNFPGRFSGRQFSNSRSEMNVSTLELGDSALYLCASSLGLEIDTQYFGPGTRLTVL.

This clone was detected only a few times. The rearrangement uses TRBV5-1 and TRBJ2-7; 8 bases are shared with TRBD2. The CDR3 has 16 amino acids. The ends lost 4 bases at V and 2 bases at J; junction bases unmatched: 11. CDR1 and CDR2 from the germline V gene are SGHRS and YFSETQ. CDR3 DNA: TGCGCCAGCAGCGCCCTCCCGGGACTAGGGGCCTACGAGCAGTACTTC. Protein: CASSALPGLGAYEQYF.